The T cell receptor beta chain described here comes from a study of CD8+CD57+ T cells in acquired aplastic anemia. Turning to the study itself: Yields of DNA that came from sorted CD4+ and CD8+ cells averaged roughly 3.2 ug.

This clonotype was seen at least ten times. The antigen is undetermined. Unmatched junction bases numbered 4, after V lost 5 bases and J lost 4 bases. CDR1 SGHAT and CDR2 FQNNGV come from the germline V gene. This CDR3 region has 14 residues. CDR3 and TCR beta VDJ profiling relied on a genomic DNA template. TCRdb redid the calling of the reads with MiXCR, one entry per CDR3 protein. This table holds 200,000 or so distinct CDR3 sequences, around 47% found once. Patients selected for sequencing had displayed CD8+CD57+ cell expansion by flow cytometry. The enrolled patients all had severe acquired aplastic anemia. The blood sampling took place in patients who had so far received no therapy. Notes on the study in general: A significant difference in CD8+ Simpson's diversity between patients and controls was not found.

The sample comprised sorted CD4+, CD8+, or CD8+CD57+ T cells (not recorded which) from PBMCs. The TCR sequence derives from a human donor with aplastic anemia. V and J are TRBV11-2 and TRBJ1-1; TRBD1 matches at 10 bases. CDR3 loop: CASSPGTGVTEAFF. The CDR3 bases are TGTGCCAGCAGCCCCGGGACAGGGGTCACTGAAGCTTTCTTT.